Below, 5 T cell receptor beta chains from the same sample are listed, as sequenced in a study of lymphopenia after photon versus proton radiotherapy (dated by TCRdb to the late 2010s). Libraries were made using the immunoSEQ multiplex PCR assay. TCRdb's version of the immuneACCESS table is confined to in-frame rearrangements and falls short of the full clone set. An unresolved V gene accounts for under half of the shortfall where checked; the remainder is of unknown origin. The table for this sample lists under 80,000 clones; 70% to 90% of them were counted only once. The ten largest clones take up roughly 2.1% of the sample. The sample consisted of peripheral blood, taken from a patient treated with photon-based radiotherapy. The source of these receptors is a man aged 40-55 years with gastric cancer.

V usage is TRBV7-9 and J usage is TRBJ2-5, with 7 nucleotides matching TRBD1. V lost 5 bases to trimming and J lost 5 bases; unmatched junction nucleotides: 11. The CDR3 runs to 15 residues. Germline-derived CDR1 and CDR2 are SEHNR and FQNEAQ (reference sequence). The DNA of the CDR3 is TGTGCCAGCAGCACCCTCGAGACAGGGTCGGAGACCCAGTACTTC. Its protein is CASSTLETGSETQYF.

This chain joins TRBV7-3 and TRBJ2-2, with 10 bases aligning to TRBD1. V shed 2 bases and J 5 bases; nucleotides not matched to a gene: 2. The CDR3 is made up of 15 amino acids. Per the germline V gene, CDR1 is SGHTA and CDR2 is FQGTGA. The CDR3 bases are TGTGCCAGCAGCTTAGGGGGACAGGGGACCGGGGAGCTGTTTTTT. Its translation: CASSLGGQGTGELFF.

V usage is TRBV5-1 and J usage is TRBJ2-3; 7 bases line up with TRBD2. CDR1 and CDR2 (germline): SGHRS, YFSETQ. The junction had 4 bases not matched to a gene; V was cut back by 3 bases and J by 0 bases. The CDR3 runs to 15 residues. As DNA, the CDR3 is TGCGCCAGCAGCTCCGGGGGGATGAGCACAGATACGCAGTATTTT. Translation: CASSSGGMSTDTQYF.

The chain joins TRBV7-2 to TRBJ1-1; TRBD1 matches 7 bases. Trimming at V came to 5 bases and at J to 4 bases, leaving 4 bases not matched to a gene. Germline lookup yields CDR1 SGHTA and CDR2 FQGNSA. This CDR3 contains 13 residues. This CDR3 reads CASSRQGGTEAFF. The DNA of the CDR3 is TGTGCCAGCAGCAGACAGGGAGGCACTGAAGCTTTCTTT.

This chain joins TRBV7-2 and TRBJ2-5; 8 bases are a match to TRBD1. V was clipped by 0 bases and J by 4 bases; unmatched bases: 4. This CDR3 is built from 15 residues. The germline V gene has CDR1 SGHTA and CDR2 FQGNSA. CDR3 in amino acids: CASSLARTGRETQYF. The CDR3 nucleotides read TGTGCCAGCAGCTTAGCGAGGACAGGGCGAGAGACCCAGTACTTC.